This T cell receptor beta chain was documented in a study of graft-versus-host responses after intestinal transplantation. Study-level background: Grafts that recipients had were multivisceral, liver-intestinal, or isolated intestinal transplants. Induction using anti-thymocyte globulin, followed by tacrolimus and steroids for 2 to 4 years, was given to all recipients.

Worth noting for this clone: Its antigen is unknown.

Only in-frame clones appear in the TCRdb table, and some are missing; sequencing was by immunoSEQ multiplex PCR. The sample has just over 8,000 clones, around 62% seen once; the top ten hold approximately 9.6%. The V gene lost 4 bases and the J gene lost 8 bases, with 11 bases spanning the gap. The germline V gene has CDR1 GTSNPN and CDR2 SVGIG (reference sequence). The CDR3 runs 12 residues. Graft-derived tissue was subjected to processing to liberate intraepithelial and lamina propria lymphocytes. Study-level findings and limits: Among circulating GvH clones, peak levels were associated with early post-transplant declines in HvG clones. Recipient marrow showed GvH clones, some seen first in ileum or blood.

The sequencing here drew on ileum tissue, taken around 460 days after transplant. This receptor was identified in a human patient who received an intestinal transplant, so some T cells may come from the graft donor. The J gene is TRBJ1-4, the V gene TRBV30, with D possibly matching TRBD1 (6 bases). The CDR3 coding sequence is TGTGCCTGGAAGGGGGACCGGGAAAAACTGTTTTTT. This translates into CAWKGDREKLFF.